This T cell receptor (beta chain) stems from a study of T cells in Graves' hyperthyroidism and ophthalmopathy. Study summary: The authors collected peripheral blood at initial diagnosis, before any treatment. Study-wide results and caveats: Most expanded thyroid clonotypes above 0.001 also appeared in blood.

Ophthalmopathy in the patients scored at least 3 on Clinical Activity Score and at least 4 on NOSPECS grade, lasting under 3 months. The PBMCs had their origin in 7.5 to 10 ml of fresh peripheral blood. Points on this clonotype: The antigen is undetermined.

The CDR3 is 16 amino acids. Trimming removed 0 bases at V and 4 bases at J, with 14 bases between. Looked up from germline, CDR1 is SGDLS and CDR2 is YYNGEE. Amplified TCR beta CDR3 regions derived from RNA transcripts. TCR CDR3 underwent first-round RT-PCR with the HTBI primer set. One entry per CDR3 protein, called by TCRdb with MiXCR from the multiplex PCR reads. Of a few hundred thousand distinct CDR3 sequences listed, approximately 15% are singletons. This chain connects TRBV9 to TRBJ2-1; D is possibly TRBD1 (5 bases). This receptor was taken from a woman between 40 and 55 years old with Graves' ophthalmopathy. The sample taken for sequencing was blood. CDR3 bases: TGTGCCAGCAGCGTAGGTCAACCAGGGCTATACAATGAGCAGTTCTTC. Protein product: CASSVGQPGLYNEQFF.